The 15 T cell receptor beta chains in this list originate from one sample, sequenced in a study of T cell responses to AZD1222 COVID-19 vaccine. Profiled with immunoSEQ multiplex PCR; TCRdb holds only in-frame clones, not every one. The table has about 110,000 clones, around 92% seen once. The material sequenced was peripheral blood, taken on day 0 of AZD1222 vaccination. Receptors were obtained from an adult in good health.

The J gene is TRBJ1-3, the V gene TRBV3-1 (or the pseudogene TRBV3-2); no clear D gene. Trimming removed 0 bases from V and 4 bases from J, with 13 bases in between. CDR1 and CDR2 from the germline V gene are LGHDT and YNNKEL (reference sequence). CDR3 length: 16 amino acids. CDR3: CASSQDPGLLGNTIYF. The CDR3 DNA reads as TGTGCCAGCAGCCAAGATCCGGGCCTACTGGGAAACACCATATATTTT.

The chain carries TRBV19 and TRBJ2-5; D call uncertain. This CDR3 is 12 amino acids long. V was cut by 5 bases and J by 5 bases, with 9 bases left in between. The V gene's germline CDR1 is LNHDA and CDR2 SQIVND (reference sequence). The CDR3 sequence is CASSSWGETQYF. The CDR3 DNA reads TGTGCCAGTAGTTCTTGGGGTGAGACCCAGTACTTC. The full variable domain, in which reference TRBV19 and TRBJ2-5 provide the parts outside the CDR3, is DGGITQSPKYLFRKEGQNVTLSCEQNLNHDAMYWYRQDPGQGLRLIYYSQIVNDFQKGDIAEGYSVSREKKESFPLTVTSAQKNPTAFYLCASSSWGETQYFGPGTRLLVL.

J is TRBJ2-3 and V is TRBV6-5; D may be TRBD2 (7 bases). CDR3 length equals 15 residues. V was shortened by 7 bases and J by 6 bases, with 20 bases between the two germline ends. Germline CDR1 MNHEY, CDR2 SVGAGI. CDR3 nucleotides: TGTGCCAGCACAGAGGGGGGGGGTAGACGGGATACGCAGTATTTT. Translation gives CASTEGGGRRDTQYF.

The genes are TRBV4-1 and TRBJ2-7; no reliable D call. CDR3 length: 13 residues. Trimming removed 4 bases from V and 0 bases from J, with 7 bases in between. Germline V gene sequence: CDR1 MGHRA, CDR2 YSYEKL. CDR3 sequence: CASSPLASYEQYF. In DNA, the CDR3 is TGCGCCAGCAGCCCCCTTGCCTCCTACGAGCAGTACTTC.

In this sample, this clone turned up once. J is TRBJ1-2 and V is TRBV13; a weak D match, TRBD1 (5 bases). V shed 4 bases and J shed 5 bases, with 14 bases lying between them. The CDR3 has 14 amino acids. CDR1 PRHDT and CDR2 FYEKMQ come from the germline V gene (reference sequence). DNA of the CDR3: TGTGCCAGCAGCTCCCTCGATGGGGGATATGGCTACACCTTC. Translating gives CASSSLDGGYGYTF.

CDR3 in DNA: TGTGCCAGCTCACCCGGACTAGCGGTTACCTACGAGCAGTACTTC. Translating gives CASSPGLAVTYEQYF. The genes are TRBV18 and TRBJ2-7; 10 nucleotides match TRBD2. V gave up 3 bases and J gave up 2 bases; unmatched junction bases: 4. Germline values: CDR1 KGHSH, CDR2 LQKENI. The CDR3 is 15 amino acids.

The CDR3 region is CASRATGNGYTF. CDR3 nucleotide sequence: TGTGCCAGTAGAGCGACGGGGAACGGCTACACCTTC. This sequence joins TRBV19 and TRBJ1-2, with D unclear. Germline loops: CDR1 LNHDA, CDR2 SQIVND (reference sequence). The CDR3 contains 12 residues. V lost 6 bases and J 8 bases, leaving 13 bases between the germline ends.

The chain has TRBV5-1 and TRBJ2-7; 9 bases fit TRBD1. The trim removed 2 bases at V and 6 bases at J, leaving 6 bases unmatched. The V gene's germline CDR1 is SGHRS and CDR2 YFSETQ. The CDR3 loop spans 14 amino acids. The CDR3 sequence is CASSLGTGRLEQYF. Written as DNA, the CDR3 is TGCGCCAGCAGCTTAGGGACAGGGCGTCTCGAGCAGTACTTC. The full variable domain, completed using reference TRBV5-1 and TRBJ2-7, is KAGVTQTPRYLIKTRGQQVTLSCSPISGHRSVSWYQQTPGQGLQFLFEYFSETQRNKGNFPGRFSGRQFSNSRSEMNVSTLELGDSALYLCASSLGTGRLEQYFGPGTRLTVT.

This chain uses TRBV27 with TRBJ2-7, with TRBD1 matching 8 bases. CDR1 and CDR2 (germline): MNHEY, SMNVEV (reference sequence). The J segment lost 3 bases and the V segment lost 5 bases, leaving 6 bases of the junction unmatched. The CDR3 sequence is 14 residues long. As DNA, the CDR3 is TGTGCCAGCAGTCGGGACAGGAGGAACTACGAGCAGTACTTC. The encoded protein is CASSRDRRNYEQYF.

The J gene is TRBJ1-4, the V gene TRBV6-5; 7 nucleotides match TRBD1. With 6 bases clipped from V and 15 bases from J, the junction kept 7 bases outside the gene matches. This CDR3 contains 11 residues. Looked up from germline, CDR1 is MNHEY and CDR2 is SVGAGI. This chain's CDR3 is CASSSGTVMFF. The CDR3, as DNA: TGTGCCAGCAGCTCGGGGACAGTGATGTTTTTT.

The V and J genes are TRBV30 and TRBJ1-1; no firm D call. Between the trimmed V and J ends, which lost 2 bases and 1 base, there was a span of 8 bases. Germline V gene sequence: CDR1 GTSNPN, CDR2 SVGIG (reference sequence). This CDR3 comprises 13 residues. The CDR3 here is CAWSRARNTEAFF. CDR3 in DNA: TGTGCCTGGAGTAGAGCGCGGAACACTGAAGCTTTCTTT.

The gene calls are TRBV18 and TRBJ1-2; no definite D call. Trimming took 0 bases from V and 1 from J, leaving 9 bases between them. The CDR3 has 15 residues. Germline CDR1 reads KGHSH; CDR2 reads LQKENI. CDR3 coding DNA: TGTGCCAGCTCACCACCGGGCGCAGTTAACTATGGCTACACCTTC. It yields the protein CASSPPGAVNYGYTF.

Remarks on this clone: Its ends do not fully match the called genes, so a read error is possible. The V gene is TRBV5-1, the J gene TRBJ2-3, with 13 bases lining up with TRBD2. In germline, CDR1 is SGHRS, CDR2 YFSETQ. The CDR3 loop spans 15 amino acids. CDR3 nucleotide sequence: TGCGCCAGCAGACTAGCGGGGGGGCCGACAGATACGCGGTATTTT. Amino acids: CASRLAGGPTDTRYF.

This clone turned up a few times. The genes are TRBV30 and TRBJ1-5; D remains ambiguous. Trimming cost V 1 base and J 0 bases, with 10 bases left between them. CDR1 and CDR2 from the germline V gene are GTSNPN and SVGIG (reference sequence). The CDR3 loop spans 15 amino acids. CDR3 residues: CAWSGNSYSNQPQHF. The CDR3 DNA follows: TGTGCCTGGAGTGGGAACAGCTATAGCAATCAGCCCCAGCATTTT.

The chain couples TRBV12-3 or TRBV12-4 to TRBJ1-2; D is unresolved. Trimming pared 7 bases from V and 7 bases from J, leaving 16 bases between. The CDR3 is 13 residues long. The CDR3 nucleotides are TGTGCCAGCACGCCGGGCCATATGGGTGGCTACACCTTC. Its translation: CASTPGHMGGYTF.